Only a few counts were recorded for the clone carrying this TCR beta chain. The data belong to a study of cytomegalovirus exposure and HLA in healthy donors. Study-level information: The early release's HLA-typed donors yielded 78 million or so unique TCRs.

Germline V lookup: CDR1 SQVTM, CDR2 ANQGSEA. CDR3 length: 13 residues. The junction had 5 bases not matched to a gene; V was cut back by 3 bases and J by 6 bases. Primers: 60 Vbeta forward and 13 Jbeta reverse. Some clones are missing from TCRdb's copy, which holds only in-frame ones; the method was immunoSEQ multiplex PCR. The sample has some 160,000 clones, less than 90% seen once. The sequencing input was PBMCs. J is TRBJ2-3 and V is TRBV29-1, with TRBD2 matching over 8 bases. The origin of this receptor is a male donor in good health and CMV-seropositive. CDR3 sequence (DNA): TGCAGCGTTGACCTAGCGGGTGTCGATACGCAGTATTTT. Its protein is CSVDLAGVDTQYF.